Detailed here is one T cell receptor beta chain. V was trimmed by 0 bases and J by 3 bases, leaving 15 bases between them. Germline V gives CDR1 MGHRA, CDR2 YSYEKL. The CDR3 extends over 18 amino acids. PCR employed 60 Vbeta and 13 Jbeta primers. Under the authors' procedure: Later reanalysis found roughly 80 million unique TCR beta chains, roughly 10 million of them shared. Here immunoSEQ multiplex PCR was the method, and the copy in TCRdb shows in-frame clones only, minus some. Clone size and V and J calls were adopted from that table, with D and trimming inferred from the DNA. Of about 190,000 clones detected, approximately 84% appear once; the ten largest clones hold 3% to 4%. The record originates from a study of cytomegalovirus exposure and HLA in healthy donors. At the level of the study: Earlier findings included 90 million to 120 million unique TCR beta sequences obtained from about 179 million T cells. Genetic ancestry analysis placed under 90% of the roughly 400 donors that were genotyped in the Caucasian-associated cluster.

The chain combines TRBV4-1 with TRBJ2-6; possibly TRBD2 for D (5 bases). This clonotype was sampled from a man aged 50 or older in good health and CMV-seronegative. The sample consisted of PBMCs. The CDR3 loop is CASSQDFLGVFGANVLTF. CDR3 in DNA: TGCGCCAGCAGCCAAGATTTTCTCGGGGTATTTGGGGCCAACGTCCTGACTTTC.